The TCR beta chain described here comes from a study of T cell responses to AZD1222 COVID-19 vaccine (dated by TCRdb to the early 2020s). Regarding the research as a whole: AZD1222 recipients with second doses at about 4 weeks or about 12 weeks were pooled, because spike-specific TCR depth and breadth did not differ between schedules. TCR sequencing covered 233 trial participants: 207 given two doses of AZD1222 and 26 given two doses of MenACWY control vaccine. Enrollment into the trials was organized by age into subgroups of 18-55, 56-69 and 70-plus years, and those subgroups contained around 150, 28 and 57 TCR-sequenced participants, respectively. The paper's findings and limits, for the study overall: Most participants were white British and females outnumbered males, and the authors suggested that clonal diversity may have been underestimated. In the small 56-69-year group, the increase in depth fell short of significance, most likely because of low power. Conclusions about previously exposed vaccinees are limited, since just a handful of AZD1222 recipients were seropositive for SARS-CoV-2 at baseline. Reportedly, almost half of the unique spike-specific TCRs recognized epitopes lying outside the regions that are mutated in the B.1.351 and B.1.1.7 variants. A significant rise in spike-specific TCR breadth and depth was observed after two AZD1222 doses relative to day 0 and relative to MenACWY recipients. Because no samples from the day 14 peak response were available, repertoires could be characterized only after the peak T cell response. Vaccine-associated CD4 TCRs spanned the whole spike protein, with dominant responses in regions 160-218 and 743-854.

About this clone: Its target antigen remains unknown. No clone much larger than this one lies a single base away; base qualities are absent.

From cysteine to phenylalanine, the CDR3 is 15 amino acids long. Kept here is only the CDR3 DNA, which spans 45 bases and is read in frame from base 1. V is trimmed back by 4 bases and J by 5 bases, and the junction contains 7 bases that no gene match accounts for. The germline V gene specifies MGHRA as CDR1 and YSYEKL as CDR2. The time point label, as the study defines it: baseline before first vaccination. The vaccinee samples were drawn from two UK trials, COV001 and COV002, one of which was a single-blind randomized controlled phase 2/3 trial testing AZD1222 (ChAdOx1 nCoV-19) in healthy adults. For TCRbeta chain sequencing, PBMC samples from trial participants were taken at day 0 and at day 28 after the second dose. The CDR3 regions of human TCRbeta chains were analyzed by immunosequencing. Regarding the original processing steps: Repertoire TCRs were matched against a reference library of SARS-CoV-2-specific TCRs generated with the MIRA antigen-specificity platform. Breadth was defined as the fraction of unique TCRs that were SARS-CoV-2-associated, and depth was defined as the fraction of total T cells that were SARS-CoV-2-associated. Using the MIRA data, every spike-specific TCR was mapped to the spike region that the TCR reacted to and assigned to either a CD4 or a CD8 class. Log10-transformed breadth and depth values were compared by one-way ANOVA with Sidak's multiple comparisons tests. TCRdb took this table from immuneACCESS and kept in-frame rearrangements with V and J called. Such tables lack part of the clones; where checked against another copy, unresolved V genes explain under half of the gap, and the rest is unexplained. That table supplies the V and J calls and clone size; D and trimming were determined from the DNA. Within this sample are roughly 120,000 clones, with less than 90% of them counted one time only. The ten biggest clones cover 4.4% of the sample.

Source: peripheral blood, taken on day 0 of AZD1222 vaccination. The rearrangement joined TRBV4-1 to TRBJ2-1; 8 central bases correspond to TRBD1. The TCR originated in an adult in good health. The DNA sequence is as follows: TGCGCCAGCAGCCTTCGGACAGGGTCGAACAATGAGCAGTTCTTC. Translation gives CASSLRTGSNNEQFF.